The 26 T cell receptor beta chains in this list originate from one sample, sequenced in a study of blood T cell repertoires in COVID-19. TCRdb's copy holds only in-frame clones and misses some; the assay was immunoSEQ multiplex PCR. The data show 200,000 to 300,000 clones, 85% to 90% seen once. The sample consisted of peripheral blood. These receptors were obtained from a woman aged 55-69 years with COVID-19, enrolled during active disease.

V usage is TRBV30 and J usage is TRBJ1-4; 11 bases align to TRBD1. J gave up 7 bases and V 3 bases, and 4 bases lay outside the gene matches. The CDR3 length is 14 residues. CDR1 and CDR2 (germline): GTSNPN, SVGIG (reference sequence). CDR3 protein: CAWSRGTGGEKLFF. CDR3 nucleotides: TGTGCCTGGAGCCGGGGGACAGGGGGTGAAAAACTGTTTTTT. Filled out from reference TRBV30 and TRBJ1-4, the complete variable domain reads SQTIHQWPATLVQPVGSPLSLECTVEGTSNPNLYWYRQAAGRGLQLLFYSVGIGQISSEVPQNLSASRPQDRQFILSSKKLLLSDSGFYLCAWSRGTGGEKLFFGSGTQLSVL.

The chain is built from TRBV5-4 and TRBJ2-1; 8 bases align to TRBD2. Unmatched junction bases numbered 5, after V lost 3 bases and J lost 3 bases. The CDR3 length is 15 residues. CDR1 is SGHNT and CDR2 is YYREEE in the germline V gene (reference sequence). CDR3 protein: CASSWDSGNYNEQFF. In nucleotides, the CDR3 is TGTGCCAGCAGCTGGGATAGCGGGAACTACAATGAGCAGTTCTTC.

V gene TRBV19 combines with J gene TRBJ1-5, with unresolved D. Between the trimmed V and J ends, which lost 1 base and 0 bases, there was a span of 7 bases. Germline V CDR1 and CDR2: LNHDA, SQIVND (reference sequence). The CDR3 spans 15 residues. The CDR3 DNA reads as TGTGCCAGTAGTATAGGCTCGGGTAGCAATCAGCCCCAGCATTTT. It translates to CASSIGSGSNQPQHF.

V usage is TRBV30 and J usage is TRBJ1-2; no reliable D call. Trimming stripped 0 bases from V and 3 bases from J, with 14 bases between. The germline V gene has CDR1 GTSNPN and CDR2 SVGIG (reference sequence). The CDR3 loop spans 15 amino acids. The DNA of the CDR3 is TGTGCCTGGAGTGTAGGTGTCAGCGACCACTATGGCTACACCTTC. This sequence encodes CAWSVGVSDHYGYTF. Full variable domain (outside the CDR3, taken from reference TRBV30 and TRBJ1-2): SQTIHQWPATLVQPVGSPLSLECTVEGTSNPNLYWYRQAAGRGLQLLFYSVGIGQISSEVPQNLSASRPQDRQFILSSKKLLLSDSGFYLCAWSVGVSDHYGYTFGSGTRLTVV.

V is TRBV19 and J is TRBJ1-5; D is uncertain. Trimming removed 7 bases from V and 6 bases from J, with 13 bases in between. The CDR3 runs to 13 residues. Germline CDR1 is LNHDA and CDR2 is SQIVND (reference sequence). The CDR3 region has the DNA TGTGCCAGTAAGAGAGGAGGTTCTCAGCCCCAGCATTTT. This gives the protein CASKRGGSQPQHF.

The V and J genes are TRBV21-1 and TRBJ2-5; the D call TRBD2 from the table was never checked on the DNA. TRBV21-1 corresponds to a pseudogene. This CDR3 contains 15 residues. The DNA of the CDR3 is TGTGCCAGCAGCAAAGTTTTGACCGGGTCGAAGACCCAGTACTTC. As protein: CASSKVLTGSKTQYF.

This clone has a single count. V usage is TRBV6-5 and J usage is TRBJ2-7, with a tentative D call TRBD2 (6 bases). V was cut by 6 bases and J by 1 base, with 13 bases left in between. CDR1 is MNHEY, CDR2 SVGAGI, per germline. The CDR3 consists of 14 residues. Written as DNA, the CDR3 is TGTGCCAGCAGCACTCCGGGACTGTCCTACGAGCAGTACTTC. This encodes CASSTPGLSYEQYF.

J is TRBJ2-7 and V is TRBV4-2, with D possibly TRBD2 on 6 matching bases. The CDR3 contains 14 residues. Per the germline V gene, CDR1 is LGHNA and CDR2 is YNFKEQ. Trimming pared 0 bases from V and 3 bases from J, leaving 9 bases between. The CDR3 sequence: CASSQERGLYEQYF. Here the CDR3 DNA reads TGTGCCAGCAGCCAAGAGCGGGGCCTCTACGAGCAGTACTTC.

The rearrangement uses TRBV6-5 and TRBJ1-2; D call uncertain. The CDR3 is made up of 15 amino acids. The V end lost 5 bases, the J end lost 0 bases, and 13 bases lay between the germline ends. Germline values: CDR1 MNHEY, CDR2 SVGAGI. The CDR3 region is CASSLTSRTNYGYTF. CDR3 coding DNA: TGTGCCAGCAGTCTCACTAGCAGGACTAACTATGGCTACACCTTC.

This rearrangement joins TRBV4-3 to TRBJ1-1, with 7 bases fitting TRBD1. The CDR3 has 13 amino acids. Unmatched junction bases numbered 5, after V lost 2 bases and J lost 8 bases. Germline lookup yields CDR1 LGHNA and CDR2 YSLEER. CDR3 DNA sequence: TGCGCCAGCAGCCAAACAGGGGCGGGGGAAGCTTTCTTT. This gives the protein CASSQTGAGEAFF.

CDR3 sequence: CASSLRLAGGGEQYF. The CDR3 nucleotides read TGTGCCAGCAGCCTTAGACTAGCGGGAGGAGGAGAGCAGTACTTC. The chain carries TRBV11-1 and TRBJ2-7; 13 positions match TRBD2. The CDR3 runs to 15 residues. V shed 5 bases, J shed 7 bases, and the junction held 8 bases outside the gene matches. Per the germline V gene, CDR1 is SGHAT and CDR2 is FQDESV (reference sequence).

This clone has just one count. V is TRBV5-1 and J is TRBJ2-3; D unresolved. The CDR3 loop spans 15 amino acids. The V gene's germline CDR1 is SGHRS and CDR2 YFSETQ. The V and J ends lost 0 bases and 3 bases respectively, with 11 bases between them. This CDR3 reads CASSLDLPRTDTQYF. CDR3 nucleotide sequence: TGCGCCAGCAGCTTGGACCTCCCGAGAACAGATACGCAGTATTTT.

V gene TRBV30 combines with J gene TRBJ1-1; no clear D. Germline V CDR1 and CDR2: GTSNPN, SVGIG (reference sequence). V lost 1 base and J lost 4, with 10 bases in between. The CDR3 has 13 amino acids. This chain's CDR3 is CAWSATGITEAFF. The CDR3 DNA follows: TGTGCCTGGAGTGCGACCGGGATCACTGAAGCTTTCTTT.

The V and J genes are TRBV28 and TRBJ1-6; D is uncertain. CDR1 is MDHEN, CDR2 SYDVKM, per germline. Trimming shortened V by 5 bases and J by 13 bases, and 18 bases separated the two germline ends. CDR3 length equals 14 residues. CDR3: CASSPAGLTPPLHF. CDR3 coding DNA: TGTGCCAGCAGTCCTGCAGGCCTCACCCCCCCCCTCCACTTT.

This chain links TRBV18 with TRBJ1-4; 7 nucleotides align to TRBD1. Germline V gene data show CDR1 as KGHSH and CDR2 as LQKENI. The V segment lost 3 bases and the J segment 7 bases; nucleotides outside the gene matches: 8. The CDR3 consists of 15 residues. DNA for the CDR3: TGTGCCAGCTCACCCGTGACAGGGCTGACTGAAAAACTGTTTTTT. Protein: CASSPVTGLTEKLFF.

The V call is TRBV21-1, the J call TRBJ1-5; TRBD1, the table's D call, lacks a check against the DNA. TRBV21-1 is a listed pseudogene. The CDR3 spans 16 residues. The CDR3 DNA sequence: TGTGCCAGCCCTCGGACAGGGACTGGTTACGCTCAGCCCCAGCATTTT. It yields the protein CASPRTGTGYAQPQHF.

This chain uses TRBV7-6 with TRBJ2-3, with 8 bases that match TRBD1. Trimming cost V 2 bases and J 4 bases; bases outside gene matches: 5. Germline V CDR1 and CDR2: SGHVS, FNYEAQ. CDR3 length: 15 amino acids. The CDR3 nucleotides read TGTGCCAGCAGCTTAATCCAGGGGGCCGCAGATACGCAGTATTTT. This translates into CASSLIQGAADTQYF. Based on the CDR3 plus reference TRBV7-6 and TRBJ2-3, the full variable domain is GAGVSQSPRYKVTKRGQDVALRCDPISGHVSLYWYRQALGQGPEFLTYFNYEAQQDKSGLPNDRFSAERPEGSISTLTIQRTEQRDSAMYRCASSLIQGAADTQYFGPGTRLTVL.

This chain joins TRBV4-2 and TRBJ2-7, with 13 bases matching TRBD2. V gave up 2 bases and J gave up 5 bases; unmatched junction bases: 6. CDR3 length: 16 residues. Looked up from germline, CDR1 is LGHNA and CDR2 is YNFKEQ. The CDR3 DNA follows: TGTGCCAGCAGCCAACCAAGACTAGCGGGAGGTAACGAGCAGTACTTC. Translation: CASSQPRLAGGNEQYF.

The V call is TRBV19, the J call TRBJ1-1; TRBD1 agrees at 11 bases. Unmatched junction bases numbered 6, after V lost 4 bases and J lost 5 bases. In germline, CDR1 is LNHDA, CDR2 SQIVND (reference sequence). The CDR3 totals 15 residues. CDR3 protein: CASSTGQGARTEAFF. CDR3 DNA: TGTGCCAGTAGTACTGGACAGGGGGCGAGAACTGAAGCTTTCTTT.

The chain couples TRBV5-1 to TRBJ2-4; 8 bases agree with TRBD2. This CDR3 region has 15 residues. The germline CDR1 and CDR2 sequences are SGHRS and YFSETQ. V shed 2 bases and J 6 bases; nucleotides not matched to a gene: 7. The CDR3 sequence is CASSLAGAGINIQYF. CDR3 coding DNA: TGCGCCAGCAGCTTAGCGGGAGCGGGTATAAACATTCAGTACTTC.

The chain carries TRBV7-2 and TRBJ2-1; 11 bases fit TRBD2. Germline assignment: CDR1 SGHTA and CDR2 FQGNSA. The ends lost 2 bases at V and 0 bases at J; junction bases unmatched: 6. The CDR3 runs 18 residues. The CDR3 protein is CASSLSASGGSSYNEQFF. Written as DNA, the CDR3 is TGTGCCAGCAGCTTATCAGCTAGCGGGGGGAGCTCCTACAATGAGCAGTTCTTC.

V is TRBV18 and J is TRBJ1-2, with 11 bases lining up with TRBD1. The trim removed 3 bases at V and 4 bases at J, leaving 10 bases unmatched. CDR1 is KGHSH, CDR2 LQKENI, per germline. The CDR3 consists of 17 residues. In DNA, the CDR3 is TGTGCCAGCTCACCCGCCGGTGGCGGGACAGGGGGCTATGGCTACACCTTC. Encoded protein: CASSPAGGGTGGYGYTF.

This chain links TRBV7-2 with TRBJ2-7, with 14 bases lining up with TRBD2. The CDR3 runs 18 residues. Germline V gene sequence: CDR1 SGHTA, CDR2 FQGNSA. The V gene end was trimmed by 0 bases and the J gene end by 4 bases; junction bases not matched to a gene: 8. The CDR3 region is CASSLAAPWTSGRYEQYF. The DNA for the CDR3 is TGTGCCAGCAGCTTAGCCGCACCGTGGACTAGCGGGAGGTACGAGCAGTACTTC.

V and J are TRBV6-5 and TRBJ2-2, with 12 bases matching TRBD2. The ends lost 6 bases at V and 3 bases at J; junction bases unmatched: 2. The CDR3 totals 15 residues. In germline, CDR1 is MNHEY, CDR2 SVGAGI. In DNA form, the CDR3 reads TGTGCCAGCAGCCGACTAGCGGGAGACACCGGGGAGCTGTTTTTT. It encodes CASSRLAGDTGELFF.

This clone was counted a single time. V gene TRBV21-1 combines with J gene TRBJ2-2; the table's D call, TRBD1, was not checked against the DNA. TRBV21-1 is a known pseudogene. The length of the CDR3 is 18 residues. The CDR3 nucleotides are TGTGCCAGCCAGACAAAAAGGGACAGGGGGCGATACACCGGGGAGCTGTTTTTT. Its translation is CASQTKRDRGRYTGELFF.

This CDR3 is CASSYNSRLNTEAFF. DNA for the CDR3: TGTGCCAGCAGTTACAACAGCCGACTGAACACTGAAGCTTTCTTT. The V and J genes are TRBV6-5 and TRBJ1-1, with D unclear. CDR1 and CDR2 from the germline V gene are MNHEY and SVGAGI. The CDR3 loop spans 15 amino acids. The germline V and J ends were trimmed by 2 bases and 0 bases, with 10 bases remaining between them.